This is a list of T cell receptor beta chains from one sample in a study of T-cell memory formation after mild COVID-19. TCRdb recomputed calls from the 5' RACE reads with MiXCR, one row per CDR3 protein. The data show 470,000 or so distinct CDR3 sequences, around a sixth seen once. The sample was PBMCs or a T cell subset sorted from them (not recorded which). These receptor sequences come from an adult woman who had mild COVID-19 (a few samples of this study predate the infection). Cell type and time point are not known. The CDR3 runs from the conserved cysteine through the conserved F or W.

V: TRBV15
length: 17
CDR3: CATSRTRGYSSSETQYF

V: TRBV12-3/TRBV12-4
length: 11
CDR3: CAIDSGTEAFF

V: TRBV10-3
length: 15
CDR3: CAISDEGRKTYEQYF

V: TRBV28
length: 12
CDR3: CASSWVNTEAFF

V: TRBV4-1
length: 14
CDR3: CASSPRQGWNEQFF

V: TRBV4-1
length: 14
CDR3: CASSQEATGYGYTF

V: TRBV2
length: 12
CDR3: CASRRLQETQYF

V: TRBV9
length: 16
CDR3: CASSVSLKEGYTEAFF

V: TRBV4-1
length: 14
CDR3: CASSQVGSYYEQYF

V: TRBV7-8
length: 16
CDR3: CASSLNPSLAYTEAFF

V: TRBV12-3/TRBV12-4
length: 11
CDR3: CASSSIRGYTF

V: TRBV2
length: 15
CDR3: CASKGDSTNNYGYTF

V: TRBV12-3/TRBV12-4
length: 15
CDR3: CASSFSLAVHYEQYF

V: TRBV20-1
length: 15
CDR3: CSASRPRVGRTEAFF

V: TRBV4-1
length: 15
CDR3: CASSPEDRFTDTQYF

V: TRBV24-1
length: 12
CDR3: CATSDDGETQYF

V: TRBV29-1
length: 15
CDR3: CSVAGRHPRPYEQYF

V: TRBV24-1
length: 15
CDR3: CATSEGLAGGNEQFF

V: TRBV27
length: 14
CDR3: CASSLDRKGYGYTF

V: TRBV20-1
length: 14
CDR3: CSASPRSQGGEQYF

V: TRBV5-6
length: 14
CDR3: CASSRQGINYGYTF

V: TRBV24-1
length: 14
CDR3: CATSEGGTNQPQHF

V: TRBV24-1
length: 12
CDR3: CATSDSAYEQYF

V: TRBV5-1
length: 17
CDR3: CASSMGLAGAQYNEQFF

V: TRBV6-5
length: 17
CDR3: CASRQPHRAPRSETQYF

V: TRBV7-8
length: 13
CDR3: CASSLWGNQPQHF

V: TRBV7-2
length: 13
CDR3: CASSRRETDTQYF

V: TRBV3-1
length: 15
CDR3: CASSQDVRGGTEAFF

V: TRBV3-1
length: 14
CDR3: CASSQGPNGQPQHF

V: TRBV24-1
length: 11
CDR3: CATSLREEQYF

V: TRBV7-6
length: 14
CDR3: CASSLLQVGTEAFF

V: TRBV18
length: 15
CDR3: CASSPPGLAGESQYF

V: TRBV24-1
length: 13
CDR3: CATSDPKTGLAFF

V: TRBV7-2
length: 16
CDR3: CASSLTGGPMGETQYF

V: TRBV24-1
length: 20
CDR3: CATSDPPHRVGTVGNQPQHF